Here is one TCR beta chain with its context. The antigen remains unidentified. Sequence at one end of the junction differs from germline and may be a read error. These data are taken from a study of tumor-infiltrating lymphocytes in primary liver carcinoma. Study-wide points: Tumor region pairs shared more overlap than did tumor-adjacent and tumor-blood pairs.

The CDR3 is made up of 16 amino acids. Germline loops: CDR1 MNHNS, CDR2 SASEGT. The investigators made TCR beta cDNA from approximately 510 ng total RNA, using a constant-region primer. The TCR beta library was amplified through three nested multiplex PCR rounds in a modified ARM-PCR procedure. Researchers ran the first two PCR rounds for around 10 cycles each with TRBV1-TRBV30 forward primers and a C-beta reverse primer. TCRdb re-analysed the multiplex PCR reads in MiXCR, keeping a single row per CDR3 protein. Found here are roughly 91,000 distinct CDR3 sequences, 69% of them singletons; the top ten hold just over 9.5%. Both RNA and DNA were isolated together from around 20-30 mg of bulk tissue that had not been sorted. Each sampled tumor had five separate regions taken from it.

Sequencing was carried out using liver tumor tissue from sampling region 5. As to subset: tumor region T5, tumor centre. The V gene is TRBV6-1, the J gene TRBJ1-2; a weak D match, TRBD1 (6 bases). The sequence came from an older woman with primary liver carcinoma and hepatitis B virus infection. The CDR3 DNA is TGTGCTAGCAGTGATCGCCGACAGGAAACCCGATATGGCTACACCTTC. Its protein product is CASSDRRQETRYGYTF.